This TCR beta chain was identified during a study of blood T cell repertoires in COVID-19. As for the study in general: Researchers got acute and convalescent COVID-19 samples from the United States, Italy and Spain. From T cells, B-cell-depleted T cells, or PBMCs came the material, which was cDNA or gDNA.

Methods used by the authors: Reference gene primer amplification yielded estimated nucleated cell counts. This table comes from immunoSEQ multiplex PCR, and its TCRdb copy is limited to in-frame clones, with some not included. V and J calls and clone size follow that table, whereas D and trimming were derived from the DNA. The repertoire includes roughly 200,000 clones, about 85% of them detected once, and 7.5% to 9% sits in the top ten. The CDR3 length is 15 residues. The ends were cut back, 0 bases at V and 8 bases at J, with 13 bases in the middle. Germline V gene data show CDR1 as ENHRY and CDR2 as SYGVKD.

The sequencing sample was made of peripheral blood. This sequence originates from a woman older than 75 with acute or convalescent COVID-19. The chain joins TRBV10-3 to TRBJ1-4; D remains unclear. CDR3 amino acids: CAISESNGMGEKLFF. Written as DNA, the CDR3 is TGTGCCATCAGTGAGTCCAACGGGATGGGGGAAAAACTGTTTTTT.